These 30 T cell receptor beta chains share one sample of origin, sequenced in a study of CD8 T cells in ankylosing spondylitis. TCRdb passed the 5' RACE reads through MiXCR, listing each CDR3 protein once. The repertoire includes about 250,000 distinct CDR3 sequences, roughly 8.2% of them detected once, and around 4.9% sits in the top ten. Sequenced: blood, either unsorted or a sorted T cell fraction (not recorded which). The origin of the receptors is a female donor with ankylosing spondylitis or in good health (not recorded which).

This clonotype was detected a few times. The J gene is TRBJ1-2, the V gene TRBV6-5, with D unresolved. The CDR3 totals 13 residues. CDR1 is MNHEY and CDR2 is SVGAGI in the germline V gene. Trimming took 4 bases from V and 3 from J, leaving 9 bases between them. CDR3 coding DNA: TGTGCCAGCAGTTCTTGGGCCGACTATGGCTACACCTTC. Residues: CASSSWADYGYTF.

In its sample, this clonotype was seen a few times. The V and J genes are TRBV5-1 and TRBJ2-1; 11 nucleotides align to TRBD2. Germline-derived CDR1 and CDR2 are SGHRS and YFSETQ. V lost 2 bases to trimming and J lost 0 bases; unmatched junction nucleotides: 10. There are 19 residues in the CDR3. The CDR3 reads CASSFPGLAVGSSYNEQFF. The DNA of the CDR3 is TGCGCCAGCAGCTTCCCGGGACTAGCGGTGGGGAGCTCCTACAATGAGCAGTTCTTC.

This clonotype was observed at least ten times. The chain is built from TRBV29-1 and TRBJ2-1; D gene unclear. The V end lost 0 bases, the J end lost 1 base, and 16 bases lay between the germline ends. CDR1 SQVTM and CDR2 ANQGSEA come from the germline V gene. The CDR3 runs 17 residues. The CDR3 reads CSVEESALGRSYNEQFF. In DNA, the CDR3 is TGCAGCGTTGAAGAGTCGGCCCTCGGGCGATCCTACAATGAGCAGTTCTTC.

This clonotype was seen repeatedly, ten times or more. This chain's CDR3 is CASSLVYSNTGELFF. CDR3 DNA sequence: TGCGCCAGCAGCTTGGTATATTCAAACACCGGGGAGCTGTTTTTT. The chain joins TRBV5-1 to TRBJ2-2; D remains unclear. Trimming took off 0 bases at V and 2 bases at J, with 8 bases between the two ends. The CDR3 covers 15 residues. The germline CDR1 and CDR2 sequences are SGHRS and YFSETQ.

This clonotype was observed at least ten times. The DNA for the CDR3 is TGTGCCAGCAGCTTGGGGGGTTCGGGCACAGATACGCAGTATTTT. Residues: CASSLGGSGTDTQYF. The chain recombines TRBV5-4 with TRBJ2-3; the D is unclear. Per germline, CDR1 SGHNT and CDR2 YYREEE (reference sequence). The CDR3 covers 15 residues. Trimming pared 0 bases from V and 1 base from J, leaving 9 bases between.

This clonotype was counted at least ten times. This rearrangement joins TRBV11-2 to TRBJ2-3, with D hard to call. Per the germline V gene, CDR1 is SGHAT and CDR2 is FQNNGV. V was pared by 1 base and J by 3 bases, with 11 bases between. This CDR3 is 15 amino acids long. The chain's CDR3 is CASSLVPSGTDTQYF. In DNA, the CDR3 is TGTGCCAGCAGCTTAGTCCCATCCGGGACAGATACGCAGTATTTT.

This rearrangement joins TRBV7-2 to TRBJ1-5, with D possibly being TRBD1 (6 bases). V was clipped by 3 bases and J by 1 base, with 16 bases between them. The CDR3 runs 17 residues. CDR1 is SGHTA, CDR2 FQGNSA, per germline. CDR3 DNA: TGTGCCAGCAGCTTTTGGGCAGGGGATCTGAGCAATCAGCCCCAGCATTTT. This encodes CASSFWAGDLSNQPQHF.

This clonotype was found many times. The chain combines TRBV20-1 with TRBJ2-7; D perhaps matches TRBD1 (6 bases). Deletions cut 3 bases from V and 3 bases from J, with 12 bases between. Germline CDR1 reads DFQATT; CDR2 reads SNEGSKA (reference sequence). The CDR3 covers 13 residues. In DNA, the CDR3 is TGCAGTGCTAGGGGTACAGGGAACTACGAGCAGTACTTC. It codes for CSARGTGNYEQYF.

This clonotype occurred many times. CDR3 sequence: CASSVAASGRAGEQFF. The CDR3 DNA sequence: TGTGCCAGCAGCGTAGCGGCTAGCGGGAGGGCCGGTGAGCAGTTCTTC. The chain links TRBV9 to TRBJ2-1; 12 nucleotides line up with TRBD2. The CDR3 has 16 amino acids. Germline CDR1 reads SGDLS; CDR2 reads YYNGEE. V trimming: 0 bases; J trimming: 9 bases; junction bases outside the gene matches: 7.

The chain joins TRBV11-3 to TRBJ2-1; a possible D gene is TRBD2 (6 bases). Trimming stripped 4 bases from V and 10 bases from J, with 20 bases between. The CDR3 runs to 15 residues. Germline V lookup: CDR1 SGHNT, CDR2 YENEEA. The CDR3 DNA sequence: TGTGCCAGCAGCTCTAGCGTAGGTTACAATGTCGAGCAGTTCTTC. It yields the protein CASSSSVGYNVEQFF.

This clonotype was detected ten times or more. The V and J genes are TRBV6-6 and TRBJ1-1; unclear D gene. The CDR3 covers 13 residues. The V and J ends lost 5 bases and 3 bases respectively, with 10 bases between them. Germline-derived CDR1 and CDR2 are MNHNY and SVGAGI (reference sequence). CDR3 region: CASSARRDTEAFF. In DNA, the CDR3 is TGTGCCAGCAGTGCCCGGAGGGACACTGAAGCTTTCTTT.

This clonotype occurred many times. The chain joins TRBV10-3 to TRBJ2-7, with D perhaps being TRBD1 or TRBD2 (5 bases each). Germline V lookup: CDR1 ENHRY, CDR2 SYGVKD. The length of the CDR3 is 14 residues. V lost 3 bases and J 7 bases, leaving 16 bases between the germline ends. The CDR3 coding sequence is TGTGCCATCAGTGAAGAAGGGACGGCGCTAGAGCAGTACTTC. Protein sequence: CAISEEGTALEQYF.

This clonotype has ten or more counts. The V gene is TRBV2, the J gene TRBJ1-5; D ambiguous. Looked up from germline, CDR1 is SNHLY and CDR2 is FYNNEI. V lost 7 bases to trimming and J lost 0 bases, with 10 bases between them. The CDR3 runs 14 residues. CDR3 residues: CASNFGYSNQPQHF. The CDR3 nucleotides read TGTGCCAGCAATTTTGGTTATAGCAATCAGCCCCAGCATTTT.

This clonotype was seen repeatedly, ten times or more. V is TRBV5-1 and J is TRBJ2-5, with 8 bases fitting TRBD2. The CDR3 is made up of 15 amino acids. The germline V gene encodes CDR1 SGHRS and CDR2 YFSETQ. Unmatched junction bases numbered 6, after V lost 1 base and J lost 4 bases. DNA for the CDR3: TGCGCCAGCAGCTTGACCTCGGGAGGGCCAGAGACCCAGTACTTC. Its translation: CASSLTSGGPETQYF.

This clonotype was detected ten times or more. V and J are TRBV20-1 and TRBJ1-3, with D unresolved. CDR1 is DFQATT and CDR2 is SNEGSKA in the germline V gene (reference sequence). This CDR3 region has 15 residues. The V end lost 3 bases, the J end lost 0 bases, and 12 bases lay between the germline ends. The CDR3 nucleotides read TGCAGTGCTAGCTCCCGCTCATACTCTGGAAACACCATATATTTT. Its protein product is CSASSRSYSGNTIYF.

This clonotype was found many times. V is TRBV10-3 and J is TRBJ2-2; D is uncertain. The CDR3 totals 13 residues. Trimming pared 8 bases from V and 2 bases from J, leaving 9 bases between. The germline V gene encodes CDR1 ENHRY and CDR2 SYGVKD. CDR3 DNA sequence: TGTGCCATCTCATACCATAACACCGGGGAGCTGTTTTTT. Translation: CAISYHNTGELFF.

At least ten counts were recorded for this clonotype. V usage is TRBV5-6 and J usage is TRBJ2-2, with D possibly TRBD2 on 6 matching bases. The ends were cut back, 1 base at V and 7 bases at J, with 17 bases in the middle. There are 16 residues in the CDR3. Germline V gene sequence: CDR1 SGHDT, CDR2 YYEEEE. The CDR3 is CASSLYSGPGVGELFF. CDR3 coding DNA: TGTGCCAGCAGCTTGTATAGCGGACCGGGGGTCGGGGAGCTGTTTTTT.

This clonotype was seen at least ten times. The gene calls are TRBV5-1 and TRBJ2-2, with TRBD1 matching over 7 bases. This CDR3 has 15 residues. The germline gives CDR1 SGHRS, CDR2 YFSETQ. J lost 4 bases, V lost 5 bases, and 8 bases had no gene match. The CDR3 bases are TGCGCCAGCAGTTCTACAGGGGATAGCACCGGGGAGCTGTTTTTT. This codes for CASSSTGDSTGELFF.

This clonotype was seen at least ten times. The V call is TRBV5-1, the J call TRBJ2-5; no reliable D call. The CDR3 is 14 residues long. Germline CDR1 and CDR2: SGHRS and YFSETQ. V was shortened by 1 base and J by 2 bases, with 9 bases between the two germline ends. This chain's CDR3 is CASSLIPKQETQYF. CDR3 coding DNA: TGCGCCAGCAGCTTGATTCCCAAACAAGAGACCCAGTACTTC.

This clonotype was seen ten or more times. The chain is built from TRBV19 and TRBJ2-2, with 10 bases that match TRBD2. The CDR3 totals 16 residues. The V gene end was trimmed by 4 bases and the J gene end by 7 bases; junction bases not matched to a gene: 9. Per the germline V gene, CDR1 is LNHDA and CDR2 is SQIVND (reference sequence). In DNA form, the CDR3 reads TGTGCCAGTAGTACCCAAGCGGGAGGGCCCGACGGGGAGCTGTTTTTT. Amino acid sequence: CASSTQAGGPDGELFF.

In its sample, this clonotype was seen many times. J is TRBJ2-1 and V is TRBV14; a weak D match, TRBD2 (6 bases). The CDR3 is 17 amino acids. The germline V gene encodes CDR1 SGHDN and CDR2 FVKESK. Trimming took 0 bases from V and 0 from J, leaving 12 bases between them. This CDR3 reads CASSQDFAGPSYNEQFF. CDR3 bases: TGTGCCAGCAGCCAAGACTTCGCGGGGCCCTCCTACAATGAGCAGTTCTTC.

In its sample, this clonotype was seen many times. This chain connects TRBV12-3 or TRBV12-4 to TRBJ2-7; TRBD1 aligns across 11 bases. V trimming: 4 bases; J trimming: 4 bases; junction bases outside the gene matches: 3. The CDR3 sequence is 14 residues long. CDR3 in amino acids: CASSSRDRGYEQYF. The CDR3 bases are TGTGCCAGCAGTTCACGGGACAGGGGGTACGAGCAGTACTTC.

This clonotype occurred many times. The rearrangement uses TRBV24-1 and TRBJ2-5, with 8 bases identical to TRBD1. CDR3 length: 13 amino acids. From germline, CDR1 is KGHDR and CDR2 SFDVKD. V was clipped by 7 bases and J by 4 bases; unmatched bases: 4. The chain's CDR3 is CATSPDRGETQYF. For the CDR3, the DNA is TGTGCCACCAGCCCCGACAGGGGAGAGACCCAGTACTTC.

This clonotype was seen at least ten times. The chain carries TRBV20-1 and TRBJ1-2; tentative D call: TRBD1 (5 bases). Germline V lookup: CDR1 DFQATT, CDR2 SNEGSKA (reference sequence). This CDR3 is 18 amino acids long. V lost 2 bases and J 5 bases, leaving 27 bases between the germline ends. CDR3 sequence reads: CSARRDGGGIQYSYGYTF. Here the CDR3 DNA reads TGCAGTGCTAGAAGGGATGGGGGAGGAATACAGTACTCGTATGGCTACACCTTC.

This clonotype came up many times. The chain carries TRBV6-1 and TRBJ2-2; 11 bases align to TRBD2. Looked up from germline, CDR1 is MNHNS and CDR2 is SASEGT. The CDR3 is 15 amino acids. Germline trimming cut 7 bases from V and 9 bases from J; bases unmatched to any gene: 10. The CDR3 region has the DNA TGTGCCAGCACTGGGTTAGCGGGAGGGCCCCGGGAGCTGTTTTTT. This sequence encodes CASTGLAGGPRELFF.

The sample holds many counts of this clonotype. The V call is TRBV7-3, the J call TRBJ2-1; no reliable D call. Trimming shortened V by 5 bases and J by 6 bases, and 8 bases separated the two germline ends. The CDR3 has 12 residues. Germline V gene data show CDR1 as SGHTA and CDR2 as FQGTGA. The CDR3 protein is CASSLNGNEQFF. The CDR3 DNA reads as TGTGCCAGCAGCCTAAACGGCAATGAGCAGTTCTTC.

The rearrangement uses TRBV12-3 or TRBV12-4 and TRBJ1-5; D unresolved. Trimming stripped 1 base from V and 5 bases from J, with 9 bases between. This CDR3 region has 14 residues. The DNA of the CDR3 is TGTGCCAGCAGTTTAGGTCTGCCGGATCAGCCCCAGCATTTT. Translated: CASSLGLPDQPQHF.

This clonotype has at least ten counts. Here the CDR3 DNA reads TGTGCCAGCAGTCGGACAGGGGATTATGGCTACACCTTC. This translates into CASSRTGDYGYTF. The chain uses TRBV28 and TRBJ1-2, with 9 positions matching TRBD1. Losses at the gene ends were 5 bases for V and 5 bases for J; bases not matched to a gene: 3. Per germline, CDR1 MDHEN and CDR2 SYDVKM. The CDR3 covers 13 residues.

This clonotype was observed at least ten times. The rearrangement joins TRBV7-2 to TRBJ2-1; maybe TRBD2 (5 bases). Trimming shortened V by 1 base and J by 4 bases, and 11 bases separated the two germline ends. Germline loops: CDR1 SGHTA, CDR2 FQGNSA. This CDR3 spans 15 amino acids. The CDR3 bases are TGTGCCAGCAGCTTAGGGACTTCACGTTACAATGAGCAGTTCTTC. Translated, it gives CASSLGTSRYNEQFF.

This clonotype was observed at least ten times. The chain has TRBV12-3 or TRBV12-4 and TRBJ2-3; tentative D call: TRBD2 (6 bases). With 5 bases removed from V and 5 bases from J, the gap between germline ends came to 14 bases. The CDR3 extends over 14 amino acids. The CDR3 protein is CASSPGVGGDTQYF. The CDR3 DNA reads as TGTGCCAGCAGTCCCGGTGTGGGGGGAGATACGCAGTATTTT.